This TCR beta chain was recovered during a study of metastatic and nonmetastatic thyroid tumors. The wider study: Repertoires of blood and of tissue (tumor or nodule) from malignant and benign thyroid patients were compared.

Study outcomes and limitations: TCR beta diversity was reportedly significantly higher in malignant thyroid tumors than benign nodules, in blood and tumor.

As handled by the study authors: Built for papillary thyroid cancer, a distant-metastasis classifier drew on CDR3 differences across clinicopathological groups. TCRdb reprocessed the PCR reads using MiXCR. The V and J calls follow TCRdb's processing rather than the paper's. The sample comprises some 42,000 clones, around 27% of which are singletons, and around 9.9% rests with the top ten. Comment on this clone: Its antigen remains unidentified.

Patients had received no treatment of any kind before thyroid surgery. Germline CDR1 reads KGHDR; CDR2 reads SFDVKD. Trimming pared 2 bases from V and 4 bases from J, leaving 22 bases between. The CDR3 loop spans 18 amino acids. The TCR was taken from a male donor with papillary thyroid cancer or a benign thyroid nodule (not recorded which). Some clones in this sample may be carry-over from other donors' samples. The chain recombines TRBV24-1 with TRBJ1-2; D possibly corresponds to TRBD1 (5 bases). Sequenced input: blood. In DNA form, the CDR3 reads TGTGCCACCAGTGATTCACATCGACAGTCAATCCCTTTCTATGGCTACACCTTC. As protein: CATSDSHRQSIPFYGYTF.